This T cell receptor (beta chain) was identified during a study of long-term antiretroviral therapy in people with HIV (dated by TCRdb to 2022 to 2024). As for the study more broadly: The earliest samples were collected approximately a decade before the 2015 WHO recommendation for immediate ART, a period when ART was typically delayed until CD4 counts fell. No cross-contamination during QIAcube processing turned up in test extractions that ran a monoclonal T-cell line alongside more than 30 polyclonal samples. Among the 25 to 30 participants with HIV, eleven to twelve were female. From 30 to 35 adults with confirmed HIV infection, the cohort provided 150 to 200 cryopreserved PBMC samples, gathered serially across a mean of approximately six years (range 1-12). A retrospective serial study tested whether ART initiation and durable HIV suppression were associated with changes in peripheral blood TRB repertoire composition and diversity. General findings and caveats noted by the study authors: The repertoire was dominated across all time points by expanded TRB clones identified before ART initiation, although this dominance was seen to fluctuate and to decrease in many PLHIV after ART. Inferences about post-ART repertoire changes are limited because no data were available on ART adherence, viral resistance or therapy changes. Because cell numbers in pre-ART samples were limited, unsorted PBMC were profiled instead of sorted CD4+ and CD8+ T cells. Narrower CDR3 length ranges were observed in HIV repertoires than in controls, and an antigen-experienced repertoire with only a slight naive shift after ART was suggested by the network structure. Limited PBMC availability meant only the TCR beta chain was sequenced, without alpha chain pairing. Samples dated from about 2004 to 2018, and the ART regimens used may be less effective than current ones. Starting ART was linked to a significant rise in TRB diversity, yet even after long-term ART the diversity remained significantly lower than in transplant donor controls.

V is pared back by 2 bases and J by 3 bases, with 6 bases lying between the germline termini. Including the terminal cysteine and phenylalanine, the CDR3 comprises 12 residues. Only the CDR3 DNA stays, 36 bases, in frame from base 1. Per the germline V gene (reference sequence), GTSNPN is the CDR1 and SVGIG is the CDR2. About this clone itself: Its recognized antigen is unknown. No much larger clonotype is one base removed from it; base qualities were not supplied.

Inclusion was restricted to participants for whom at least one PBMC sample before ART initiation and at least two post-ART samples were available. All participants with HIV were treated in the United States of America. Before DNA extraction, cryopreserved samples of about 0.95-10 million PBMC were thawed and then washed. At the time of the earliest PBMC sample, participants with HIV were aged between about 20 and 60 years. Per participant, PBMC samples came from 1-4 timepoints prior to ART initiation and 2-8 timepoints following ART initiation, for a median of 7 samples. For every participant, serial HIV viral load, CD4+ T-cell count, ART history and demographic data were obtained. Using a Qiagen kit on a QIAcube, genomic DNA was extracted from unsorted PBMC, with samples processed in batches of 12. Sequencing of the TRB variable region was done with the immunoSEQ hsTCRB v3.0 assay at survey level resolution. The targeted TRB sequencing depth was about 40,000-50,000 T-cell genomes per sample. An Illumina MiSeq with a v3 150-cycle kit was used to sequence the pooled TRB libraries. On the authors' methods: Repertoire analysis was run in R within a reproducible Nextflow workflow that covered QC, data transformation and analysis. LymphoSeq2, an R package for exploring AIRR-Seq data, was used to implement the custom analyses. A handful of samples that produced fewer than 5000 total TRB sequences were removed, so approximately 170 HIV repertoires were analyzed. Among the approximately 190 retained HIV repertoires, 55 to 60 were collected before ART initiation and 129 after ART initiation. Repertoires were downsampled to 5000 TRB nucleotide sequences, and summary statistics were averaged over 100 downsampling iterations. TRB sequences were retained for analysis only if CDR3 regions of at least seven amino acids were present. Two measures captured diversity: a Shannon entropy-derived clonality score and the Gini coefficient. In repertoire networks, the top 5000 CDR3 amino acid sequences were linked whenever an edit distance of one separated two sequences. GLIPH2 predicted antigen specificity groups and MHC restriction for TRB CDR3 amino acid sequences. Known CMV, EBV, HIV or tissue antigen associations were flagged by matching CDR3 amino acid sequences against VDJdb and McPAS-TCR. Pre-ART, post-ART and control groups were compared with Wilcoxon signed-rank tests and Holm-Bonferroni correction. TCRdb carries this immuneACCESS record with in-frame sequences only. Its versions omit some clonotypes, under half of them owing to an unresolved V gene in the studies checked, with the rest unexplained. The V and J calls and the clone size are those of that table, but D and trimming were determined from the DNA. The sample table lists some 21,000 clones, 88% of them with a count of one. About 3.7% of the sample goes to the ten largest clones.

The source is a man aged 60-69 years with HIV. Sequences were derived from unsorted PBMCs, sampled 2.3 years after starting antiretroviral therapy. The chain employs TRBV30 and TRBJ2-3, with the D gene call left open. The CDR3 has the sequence CAWSRRTDTQYF. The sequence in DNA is TGTGCCTGGAGTCGCAGAACAGATACGCAGTATTTT.